The next 2 T cell receptor beta chains were all read from a single sample in a study of T-cell reconstitution after alpha-beta-depleted transplantation in children (dated by TCRdb to about 2016). Receptor amplification or capture employed PCR. Sequencing was carried out with an Illumina HiSeq 2500. To normalize quantification of the TCRbeta repertoire, the TCR libraries were built with molecular barcoding that relied on unique molecular identifiers. TCRdb trimmed the raw reads at Q25, called clones with MiXCR and kept productive beta chains. Entries that share a CDR3 protein sequence are merged under the most common genes and DNA. The sample contains roughly 420,000 distinct CDR3 sequences, about a sixth of them found a single time. Together, the top ten hold over 25% of the sample. In the paper's terms, the treatment or condition label means: allogeneic hematopoietic cell transplantation with graft depleted of TCRalphabeta T cells and CD19 B cells.

Here the sequenced sample was PBMCs, mostly from graft donor cells, taken 360 days after TCRalphabeta/CD19-depleted stem cell transplant. The source is a boy in the first two years of life who had a stem cell transplant for Wiskott-Aldrich syndrome, so the T cells may come from the graft donor.

V usage is TRBV7-2 and J usage is TRBJ1-1; D remains unclear. The CDR3 loop spans 10 amino acids. The germline V gene encodes CDR1 SGHTA and CDR2 FQGNSA. The V end was cut by 8 bases, the J end by 10 bases, with 11 bases between. CDR3 loop: CASGRWGAFF. In DNA, the CDR3 is TGTGCCAGCGGCCGATGGGGAGCTTTCTTT. Based on the CDR3 plus reference TRBV7-2 and TRBJ1-1, the full variable domain is GAGVSQSPSNKVTEKGKDVELRCDPISGHTALYWYRQSLGQGLEFLIYFQGNSAPDKSGLPSDRFSAERTGGSVSTLTIQRTQQEDSAVYLCASGRWGAFFGQGTRLTVV.

This clonotype has only a few counts. One junction end disagrees with the germline gene, perhaps due to a read error. The chain has TRBV7-2 and TRBJ2-2; 8 bases agree with TRBD1. CDR3 length: 18 amino acids. The V gene's germline CDR1 is SGHTA and CDR2 FQGNSA. In nucleotides, the CDR3 is TGTGCCAGCAGCCTAGCCGGGACAGGCCTTAAGGTCACCGGGGAGCTGTTTTTT. The encoded protein is CASSLAGTGLKVTGELFF.